Shown below are 9 T cell receptor beta chains from a single sample sequenced in a study of shared T cell receptors in the human thymus. Clones were read by immunoSEQ multiplex PCR, and TCRdb kept only the in-frame ones, dropping some. The sample yields 650,000 to 950,000 clones, 80% to 90% seen once. A further study also used this sample, focusing on human thymus T cells.

Sequencing was carried out using thymocytes. These receptors came from a girl younger than two with a congenital heart defect.

The chain carries TRBV7-2 and TRBJ1-1; the match to TRBD1 covers 7 bases. CDR3 length: 18 amino acids. V shed 1 base and J 1 base; nucleotides not matched to a gene: 12. Germline CDR1 reads SGHTA; CDR2 reads FQGNSA. CDR3 protein: CASSLEVQGPLSNTEAFF. Written as DNA, the CDR3 is TGTGCCAGCAGCTTAGAGGTACAGGGGCCCTTATCGAACACTGAAGCTTTCTTT. The variable domain in full, completed from reference TRBV7-2 and TRBJ1-1, reads GAGVSQSPSNKVTEKGKDVELRCDPISGHTALYWYRQSLGQGLEFLIYFQGNSAPDKSGLPSDRFSAERTGGSVSTLTIQRTQQEDSAVYLCASSLEVQGPLSNTEAFFGQGTRLTVV.

The rearrangement joins TRBV6-5 to TRBJ1-1, with a tentative D call TRBD1 (6 bases). Germline CDR1 is MNHEY and CDR2 is SVGAGI. V dropped 4 bases and J dropped 2 bases, with 11 bases sitting between them. The CDR3 covers 14 residues. CDR3 sequence reads: CASSFSGVNTEAFF. The CDR3 coding sequence is TGTGCCAGCAGTTTCTCAGGGGTAAACACTGAAGCTTTCTTT.

The V call is TRBV19, the J call TRBJ1-2; TRBD1 might be the D (5 bases). Trimming shortened V by 4 bases and J by 2 bases, and 14 bases separated the two germline ends. Germline CDR1 is LNHDA and CDR2 is SQIVND (reference sequence). The CDR3 is 15 amino acids. The CDR3 bases are TGTGCCAGTAGTACCCGGGGGGAACAAAACTATGGCTACACCTTC. Protein product: CASSTRGEQNYGYTF.

This chain uses TRBV6-1 with TRBJ2-7, with D tentatively TRBD1 (6 bases). The CDR3 runs 14 residues. Germline V lookup: CDR1 MNHNS, CDR2 SASEGT. Trimming took off 6 bases at V and 3 bases at J, with 15 bases between the two ends. CDR3 bases: TGTGCCAGCAGCTCCGGGACAAGACACTACGAGCAGTACTTC. Amino acids: CASSSGTRHYEQYF.

The chain carries TRBV5-1 and TRBJ1-2; D gene ambiguous. This CDR3 contains 13 residues. Per germline, CDR1 SGHRS and CDR2 YFSETQ. Trimming pared 0 bases from V and 8 bases from J, leaving 11 bases between. The CDR3 coding sequence is TGCGCCAGCAGCTTGGGAGGTACTTTAGGCTACACCTTC. Encoded protein: CASSLGGTLGYTF.

This clone was detected only once. The chain couples TRBV6-1 to TRBJ1-4; 9 positions agree with TRBD1. The V gene's germline CDR1 is MNHNS and CDR2 SASEGT. CDR3 length equals 15 residues. Unmatched junction bases numbered 8, after V lost 6 bases and J lost 6 bases. The CDR3 protein is CASRRTGVRDEKLFF. DNA of the CDR3: TGTGCCAGCAGGCGGACAGGGGTACGGGATGAAAAACTGTTTTTT.

The chain is built from TRBV10-3 and TRBJ1-1; TRBD1 might be the D (5 bases). The CDR3 runs 13 residues. V shed 7 bases and J shed 1 base, with 10 bases lying between them. The germline V gene has CDR1 ENHRY and CDR2 SYGVKD. The CDR3 nucleotides read TGTGCCATCACGGGGGGAGAGAACACTGAAGCTTTCTTT. Translating gives CAITGGENTEAFF.

The genes are TRBV5-8 and TRBJ1-1; D uncertain. V was pared by 6 bases and J by 0 bases, with 18 bases between. The CDR3 is made up of 16 amino acids. In germline, CDR1 is SGHTS, CDR2 YDEGEE. The DNA for the CDR3 is TGTGCCAGCACCATCGAAGGGTCGGGGATGAACACTGAAGCTTTCTTT. It translates to CASTIEGSGMNTEAFF.

V usage is TRBV5-8 and J usage is TRBJ2-7; TRBD1 aligns across 7 bases. Germline V gene sequence: CDR1 SGHTS, CDR2 YDEGEE. J gave up 4 bases and V 0 bases, and 7 bases lay outside the gene matches. CDR3 length equals 15 residues. The CDR3, as DNA: TGTGCCAGCAGCTTGGTGGGGACAGTACCTTACGAGCAGTACTTC. Amino acid sequence: CASSLVGTVPYEQYF.